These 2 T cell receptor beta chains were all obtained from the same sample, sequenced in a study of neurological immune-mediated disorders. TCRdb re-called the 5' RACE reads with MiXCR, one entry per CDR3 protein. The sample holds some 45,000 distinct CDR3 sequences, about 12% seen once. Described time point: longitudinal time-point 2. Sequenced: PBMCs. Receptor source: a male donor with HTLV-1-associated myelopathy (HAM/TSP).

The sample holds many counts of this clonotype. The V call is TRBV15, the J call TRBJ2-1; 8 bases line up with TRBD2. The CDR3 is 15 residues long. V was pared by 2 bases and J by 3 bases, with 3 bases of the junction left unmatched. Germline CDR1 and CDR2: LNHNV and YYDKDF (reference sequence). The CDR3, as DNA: TGTGCCACCAGCAGATCCGGGACTAGCTACAATGAGCAGTTCTTC. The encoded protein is CATSRSGTSYNEQFF.

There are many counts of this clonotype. CDR3 DNA sequence: TGTGCCAGCAGTGGGGGGGGCCGCCAAGAGACCCAGTACTTC. It specifies CASSGGGRQETQYF. V is TRBV25-1 and J is TRBJ2-5; the D gene is possibly TRBD2 (7 bases). V was pared by 4 bases and J by 1 base, with 10 bases between. CDR1 is MGHDK, CDR2 SYGVNS, per germline. The CDR3 consists of 14 residues.